This passage covers 20 T cell receptor beta chains from one sample sequenced in a study of chemoradiotherapy in HPV16-positive cancers. The assay was immunoSEQ multiplex PCR, and TCRdb's table has in-frame clones only and misses some. The sample gives about 68,000 clones, 88% of which show up once; around 4.4% is in the top ten. The sample was blood, taken from a patient who underwent chemoradiotherapy. All receptors derive from a human donor with HPV-associated anogenital cancer.

The sample holds one count of this clone. V usage is TRBV27 and J usage is TRBJ2-1; no clear D gene. CDR3 size: 12 residues. Germline V gene sequence: CDR1 MNHEY, CDR2 SMNVEV (reference sequence). V dropped 7 bases and J dropped 8 bases, with 12 bases sitting between them. CDR3 nucleotides: TGTGCCAGCATGGGGTTAGGCTATGAGCAGTTCTTC. Translated, it gives CASMGLGYEQFF.

The table lists this clone with a count of one. The chain links TRBV7-2 to TRBJ2-1, with 9 bases lining up with TRBD1. Trimming cost V 3 bases and J 9 bases; bases outside gene matches: 15. Per the germline V gene, CDR1 is SGHTA and CDR2 is FQGNSA. The CDR3 consists of 17 residues. This chain's CDR3 is CASSFESGTGLYGEQFF. DNA for the CDR3: TGTGCCAGCAGCTTCGAGTCCGGGACAGGGCTATACGGTGAGCAGTTCTTC. Full variable domain (outside the CDR3, taken from reference TRBV7-2 and TRBJ2-1): GAGVSQSPSNKVTEKGKDVELRCDPISGHTALYWYRQSLGQGLEFLIYFQGNSAPDKSGLPSDRFSAERTGGSVSTLTIQRTQQEDSAVYLCASSFESGTGLYGEQFFGPGTRLTVL.

The J gene is TRBJ2-7, the V gene TRBV19; 7 nucleotides match TRBD1. The CDR3 contains 15 residues. With 0 bases clipped from V and 3 bases from J, the junction kept 5 bases outside the gene matches. The V gene's germline CDR1 is LNHDA and CDR2 SQIVND (reference sequence). Written as DNA, the CDR3 is TGTGCCAGTAGTATAGATAGGGACAGTTACTACGAGCAGTACTTC. Protein: CASSIDRDSYYEQYF.

This clone occurred once. This chain links TRBV27 with TRBJ1-6; 8 nucleotides align to TRBD1. CDR3 size: 17 residues. Losses at the gene ends were 5 bases for V and 0 bases for J; bases not matched to a gene: 6. Germline V lookup: CDR1 MNHEY, CDR2 SMNVEV (reference sequence). CDR3 loop: CASSRTGSSSYNSPLHF. CDR3 sequence (DNA): TGTGCCAGCAGTAGGACAGGGTCCAGCTCCTATAATTCACCCCTCCACTTT.

The V and J genes are TRBV6-5 and TRBJ1-4; the D is unclear. Germline V lookup: CDR1 MNHEY, CDR2 SVGAGI. This CDR3 spans 15 amino acids. Between the trimmed V and J ends, which lost 3 bases and 4 bases, there was a span of 12 bases. This CDR3 is CASSYRGRFNEKLFF. The CDR3 DNA is TGTGCCAGCAGTTATAGAGGACGCTTTAATGAAAAACTGTTTTTT.

The table lists this clone with a count of one. This chain connects TRBV18 to TRBJ2-2; TRBD1 matches 8 bases. Germline CDR1 is KGHSH and CDR2 is LQKENI. The CDR3 sequence is 16 residues long. With 5 bases clipped from V and 1 base from J, the junction kept 6 bases outside the gene matches. Here the CDR3 DNA reads TGTGCCAGCTCAAGAACCGGGACAGGGAACACCGGGGAGCTGTTTTTT. Its translation: CASSRTGTGNTGELFF. Filled out from reference TRBV18 and TRBJ2-2, the complete variable domain reads NAGVMQNPRHLVRRRGQEARLRCSPMKGHSHVYWYRQLPEEGLKFMVYLQKENIIDESGMPKERFSAEFPKEGPSILRIQQVVRGDSAAYFCASSRTGTGNTGELFFGEGSRLTVL.

The chain is built from TRBV28 and TRBJ1-2; no definite D call. V dropped 5 bases and J dropped 4 bases, with 11 bases sitting between them. This CDR3 has 13 residues. Germline V gene lookup returns CDR1 MDHEN and CDR2 SYDVKM. For the CDR3, the DNA is TGTGCCAGCAGTCTATCTGGGTCCTATGGCTACACCTTC. As protein: CASSLSGSYGYTF.

CDR3 bases: TGTGCCAGCAGCTTCCGACTAGCGGGAAGCACAGATACGCAGTATTTT. Translated, it gives CASSFRLAGSTDTQYF. V and J are TRBV11-2 and TRBJ2-3; TRBD2 matches 11 bases. This CDR3 region has 16 residues. Germline V gives CDR1 SGHAT, CDR2 FQNNGV. J gave up 0 bases and V 3 bases, and 2 bases lay outside the gene matches.

The chain links TRBV5-4 to TRBJ1-1; 7 bases agree with TRBD1. Losses at the gene ends were 0 bases for V and 5 bases for J; bases not matched to a gene: 7. Germline CDR1 and CDR2: SGHNT and YYREEE (reference sequence). This CDR3 is 15 amino acids long. CDR3 DNA: TGTGCCAGCAGCTTGGGGGGCCAGGGGGAAACTGAAGCTTTCTTT. Amino acids: CASSLGGQGETEAFF.

The V gene is TRBV19, the J gene TRBJ1-1, with D perhaps TRBD1 (5 bases). The CDR3 covers 15 residues. Trimming removed 5 bases from V and 6 bases from J, with 19 bases in between. CDR1 is LNHDA and CDR2 is SQIVND in the germline V gene (reference sequence). This CDR3 reads CASSPRAEKPAEAFF. The CDR3 DNA is TGTGCCAGTAGTCCCAGGGCTGAAAAACCCGCTGAAGCTTTCTTT.

This clone was picked up one time. The chain couples TRBV7-9 to TRBJ2-2; 7 bases agree with TRBD2. Looked up from germline, CDR1 is SEHNR and CDR2 is FQNEAQ (reference sequence). V shed 2 bases and J 1 base; nucleotides not matched to a gene: 7. The CDR3 has 17 residues. The CDR3, as DNA: TGTGCCAGCAGCTTAATTTCCGGGGGGAAGAACACCGGGGAGCTGTTTTTT. This sequence encodes CASSLISGGKNTGELFF.

V gene TRBV11-3 combines with J gene TRBJ2-7, with 10 bases fitting TRBD1. Germline CDR1 and CDR2: SGHNT and YENEEA. The V segment lost 1 base and the J segment 8 bases; nucleotides outside the gene matches: 5. The CDR3 spans 14 residues. CDR3 sequence (DNA): TGTGCCAGCAGCTTAGGCGAGGGACAGGGGCAGCAGTACTTC. It encodes CASSLGEGQGQQYF.

J is TRBJ2-3 and V is TRBV7-6; weak D call: TRBD1 (6 bases). The CDR3 sequence is 15 residues long. V was trimmed by 4 bases and J by 4 bases, leaving 15 bases between them. CDR1 is SGHVS, CDR2 FNYEAQ, per germline. CDR3 bases: TGTGCCAGCAGCTCGCCGGGACAAGGATCAGATACGCAGTATTTT. Translated, it gives CASSSPGQGSDTQYF.

The V and J genes are TRBV21-1 and TRBJ2-3. TRBV21-1 corresponds to a pseudogene. The CDR3 sequence is 13 residues long. CDR3 loop: CASSKDSTDTQYF. The CDR3 nucleotides are TGTGCCAGCAGCAAAGACAGCACAGATACGCAGTATTTT.

This clone is a singleton in its sample. The rearrangement uses TRBV10-3 and TRBJ1-1; TRBD1 aligns across 7 bases. The length of the CDR3 is 16 residues. CDR1 is ENHRY, CDR2 SYGVKD, per germline. After removal of 5 bases from V and 3 bases from J, the junction contained 12 bases not matched to a gene. The CDR3: CAISLFLGQAHTEAFF. The CDR3 bases are TGTGCCATCAGTCTTTTCCTCGGACAGGCGCACACTGAAGCTTTCTTT.

DNA of the CDR3: TGTGCCAGCAGCCCCCGGAAGTCATCAGAGACCCAGTACTTC. It specifies CASSPRKSSETQYF. The chain couples TRBV6-5 to TRBJ2-5, with D uncertain. The CDR3 extends over 14 amino acids. The germline CDR1 and CDR2 sequences are MNHEY and SVGAGI. V lost 6 bases and J 4 bases, leaving 15 bases between the germline ends.

The J gene is TRBJ2-1, the V gene TRBV27; tentatively, D is TRBD2 (6 bases). The CDR3 has 16 amino acids. The germline CDR1 and CDR2 sequences are MNHEY and SMNVEV (reference sequence). V gave up 2 bases and J gave up 0 bases, with 11 bases separating them. The CDR3, as DNA: TGTGCCAGCAGTTTAGCTGCGGGAAGCTCCTACAATGAGCAGTTCTTC. It translates to CASSLAAGSSYNEQFF.

The chain combines TRBV10-3 with TRBJ1-1, with D unclear. The length of the CDR3 is 12 residues. Trimming shortened V by 7 bases and J by 5 bases, and 11 bases separated the two germline ends. Germline V gives CDR1 ENHRY, CDR2 SYGVKD. The CDR3 reads CAIIRVWTEAFF. The CDR3 region has the DNA TGTGCCATCATTAGGGTGTGGACTGAAGCTTTCTTT.

This clone was seen more than once but under ten times. The rearrangement uses TRBV6-5 and TRBJ1-6; D ambiguous. The CDR3 extends over 13 amino acids. Germline values: CDR1 MNHEY, CDR2 SVGAGI. V lost 0 bases, J lost 11 bases, and 8 bases lay in between. For the CDR3, the DNA is TGTGCCAGCAGTTACTCGATCTTAGCACCCCTCCACTTT. It translates to CASSYSILAPLHF.

V gene TRBV7-2 combines with J gene TRBJ2-5; perhaps TRBD1 as D (6 bases). The last part of the DNA fits TRBJ2-7 better; the J call may be wrong. Germline V CDR1 and CDR2: SGHTA, FQGNSA. The CDR3 totals 15 residues. CDR3 region: CASSLAGTRFDEQYF. The CDR3 DNA reads TGTGCCAGCAGCTTAGCAGGGACACGGTTTGACGAGCAGTACTTC.